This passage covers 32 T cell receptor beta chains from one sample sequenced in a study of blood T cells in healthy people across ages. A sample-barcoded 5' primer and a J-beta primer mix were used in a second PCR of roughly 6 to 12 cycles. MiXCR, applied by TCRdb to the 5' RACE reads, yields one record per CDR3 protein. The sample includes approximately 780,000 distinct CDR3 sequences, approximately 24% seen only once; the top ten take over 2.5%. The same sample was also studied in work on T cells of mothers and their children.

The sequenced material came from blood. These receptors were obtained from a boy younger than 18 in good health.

CDR3 DNA sequence: TGTGCCAGCAGCTGGCCGGGACAGGGGGTTGTGAACACTGAAGCTTTCTTT. Translating it yields CASSWPGQGVVNTEAFF. This sequence joins TRBV7-9 and TRBJ1-1, with TRBD1 matching over 11 bases. The CDR3 runs 17 residues. The germline gives CDR1 SEHNR, CDR2 FQNEAQ (reference sequence). Losses at the gene ends were 4 bases for V and 0 bases for J; bases not matched to a gene: 7.

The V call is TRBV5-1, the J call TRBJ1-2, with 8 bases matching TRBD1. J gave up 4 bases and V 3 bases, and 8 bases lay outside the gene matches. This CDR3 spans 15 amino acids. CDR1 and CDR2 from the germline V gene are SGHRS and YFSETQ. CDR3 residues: CASSSGQEAFYGYTF. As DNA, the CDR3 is TGCGCCAGCAGCTCGGGACAGGAGGCTTTCTATGGCTACACCTTC.

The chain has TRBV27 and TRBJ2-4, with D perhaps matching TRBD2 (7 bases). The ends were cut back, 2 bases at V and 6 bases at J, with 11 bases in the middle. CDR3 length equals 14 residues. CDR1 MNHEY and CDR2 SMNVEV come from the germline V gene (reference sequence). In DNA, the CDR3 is TGTGCCAGCAGTTTACGGGGGGCGGTAAACATTCAGTACTTC. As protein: CASSLRGAVNIQYF.

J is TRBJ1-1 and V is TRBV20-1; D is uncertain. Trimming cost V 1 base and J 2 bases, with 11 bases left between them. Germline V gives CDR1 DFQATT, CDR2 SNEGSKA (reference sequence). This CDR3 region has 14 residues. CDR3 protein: CSARVDGGNTEAFF. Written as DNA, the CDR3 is TGCAGTGCTAGAGTTGACGGAGGAAACACTGAAGCTTTCTTT.

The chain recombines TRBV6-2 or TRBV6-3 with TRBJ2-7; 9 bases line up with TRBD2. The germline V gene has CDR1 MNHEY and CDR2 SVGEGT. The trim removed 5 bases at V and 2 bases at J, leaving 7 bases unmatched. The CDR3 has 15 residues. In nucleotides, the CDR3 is TGTGCCAGCAGTACCACTAGCGGGTTGGCCTACGAGCAGTACTTC. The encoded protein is CASSTTSGLAYEQYF.

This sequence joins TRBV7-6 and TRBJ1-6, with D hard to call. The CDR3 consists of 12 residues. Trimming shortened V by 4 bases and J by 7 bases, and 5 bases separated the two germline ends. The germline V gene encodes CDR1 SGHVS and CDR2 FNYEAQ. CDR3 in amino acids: CASSSRNSPLHF. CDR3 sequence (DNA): TGTGCCAGCAGCTCGAGAAATTCACCCCTCCACTTT.

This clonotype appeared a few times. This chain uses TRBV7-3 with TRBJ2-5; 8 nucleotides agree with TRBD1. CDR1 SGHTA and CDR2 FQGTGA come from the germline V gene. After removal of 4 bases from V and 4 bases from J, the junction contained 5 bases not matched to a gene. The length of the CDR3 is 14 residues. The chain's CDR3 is CASSSTGEPETQYF. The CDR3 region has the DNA TGTGCCAGCAGCTCGACAGGGGAACCAGAGACCCAGTACTTC.

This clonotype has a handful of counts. This CDR3 is CASRRSGEQYF. The DNA of the CDR3 is TGTGCCAGCAGGCGGTCGGGAGAGCAGTACTTC. V is TRBV6-5 and J is TRBJ2-7; D is possibly TRBD2 (5 bases). Germline CDR1 and CDR2: MNHEY and SVGAGI. Trimming shortened V by 6 bases and J by 7 bases, and 10 bases separated the two germline ends. CDR3 length: 11 residues.

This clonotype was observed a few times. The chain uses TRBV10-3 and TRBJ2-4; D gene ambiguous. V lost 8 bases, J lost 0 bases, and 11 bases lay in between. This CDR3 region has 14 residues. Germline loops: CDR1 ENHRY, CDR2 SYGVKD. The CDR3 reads CAIGATLAKNIQYF. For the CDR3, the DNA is TGTGCCATCGGCGCGACCTTAGCCAAAAACATTCAGTACTTC.

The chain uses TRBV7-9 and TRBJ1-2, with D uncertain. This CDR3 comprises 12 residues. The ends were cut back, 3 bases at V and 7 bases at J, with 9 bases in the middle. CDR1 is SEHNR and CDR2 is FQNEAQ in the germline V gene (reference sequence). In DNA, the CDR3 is TGTGCCAGCAGCTTGGGCGTCCCTGGCTACACCTTC. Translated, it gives CASSLGVPGYTF. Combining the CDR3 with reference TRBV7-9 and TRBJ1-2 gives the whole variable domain DTGVSQNPRHKITKRGQNVTFRCDPISEHNRLYWYRQTLGQGPEFLTYFQNEAQLEKSRLLSDRFSAERPKGSFSTLEIQRTEQGDSAMYLCASSLGVPGYTFGSGTRLTVV.

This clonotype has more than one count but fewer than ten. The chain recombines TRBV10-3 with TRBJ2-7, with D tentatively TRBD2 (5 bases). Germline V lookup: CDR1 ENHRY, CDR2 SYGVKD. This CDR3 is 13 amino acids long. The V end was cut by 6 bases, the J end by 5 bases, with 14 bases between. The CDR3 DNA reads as TGTGCCATCAGCTCCGGGCCGCGGGACGAGCAGTACTTC. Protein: CAISSGPRDEQYF.

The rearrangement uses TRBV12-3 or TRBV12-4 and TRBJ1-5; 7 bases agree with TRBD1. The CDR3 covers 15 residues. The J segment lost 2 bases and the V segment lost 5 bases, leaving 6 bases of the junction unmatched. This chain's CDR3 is CASSMRQGRNQPQHF. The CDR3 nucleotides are TGTGCCAGCAGTATGAGACAGGGACGCAATCAGCCCCAGCATTTT.

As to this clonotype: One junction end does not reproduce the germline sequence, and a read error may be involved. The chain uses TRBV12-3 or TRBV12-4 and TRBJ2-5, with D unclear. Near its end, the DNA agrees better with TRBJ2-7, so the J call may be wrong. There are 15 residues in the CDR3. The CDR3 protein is CASSLDDFVGSEQYF. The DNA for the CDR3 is TGCGCCAGCAGTTTGGACGATTTTGTAGGATCCGAGCAGTACTTC.

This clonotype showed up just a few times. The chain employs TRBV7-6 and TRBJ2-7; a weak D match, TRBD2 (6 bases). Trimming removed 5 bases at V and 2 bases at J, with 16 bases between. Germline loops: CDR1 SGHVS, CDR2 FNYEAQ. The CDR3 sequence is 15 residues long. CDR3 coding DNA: TGTGCCAGCAGCGGCGGGGCGGGCCGGGCCTACGAGCAGTACTTC. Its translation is CASSGGAGRAYEQYF.

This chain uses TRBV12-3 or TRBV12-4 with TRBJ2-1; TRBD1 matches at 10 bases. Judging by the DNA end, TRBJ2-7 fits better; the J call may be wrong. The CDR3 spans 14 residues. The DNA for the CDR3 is TGTGCCAGCAGTCCGACAGGGGGCAAAAACGAGCAGTACTTC. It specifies CASSPTGGKNEQYF.

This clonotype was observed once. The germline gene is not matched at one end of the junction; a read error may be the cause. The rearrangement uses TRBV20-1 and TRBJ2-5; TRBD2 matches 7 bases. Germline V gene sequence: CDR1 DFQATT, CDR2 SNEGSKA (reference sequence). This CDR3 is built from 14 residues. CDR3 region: CRAMKTGGGETQYF. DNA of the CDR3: TGCAGAGCTATGAAAACGGGAGGTGGAGAGACCCAGTACTTC.

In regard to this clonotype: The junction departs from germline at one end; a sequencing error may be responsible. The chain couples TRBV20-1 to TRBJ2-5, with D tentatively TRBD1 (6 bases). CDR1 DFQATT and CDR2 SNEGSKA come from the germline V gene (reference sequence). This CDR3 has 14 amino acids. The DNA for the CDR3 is TGCAGTGCTAGAAGTGGGACATCGCAAGAGACCCAGCACTTC. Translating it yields CSARSGTSQETQHF.

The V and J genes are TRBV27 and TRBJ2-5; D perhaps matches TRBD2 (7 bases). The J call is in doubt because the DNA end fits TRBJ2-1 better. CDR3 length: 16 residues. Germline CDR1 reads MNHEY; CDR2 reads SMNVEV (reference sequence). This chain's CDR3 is CASSYSVAGAGNEQFF. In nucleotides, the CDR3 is TGTGCCAGCAGTTACTCCGTGGCGGGGGCCGGGAATGAGCAGTTCTTC.

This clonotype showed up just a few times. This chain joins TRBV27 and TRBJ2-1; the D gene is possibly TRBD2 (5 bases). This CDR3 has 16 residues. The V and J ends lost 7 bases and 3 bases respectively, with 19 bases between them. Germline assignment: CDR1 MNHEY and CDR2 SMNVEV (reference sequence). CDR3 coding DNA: TGTGCCAGCATCCCAAAATGGGTGGGAGACTACAATGAGCAGTTCTTC. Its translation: CASIPKWVGDYNEQFF.

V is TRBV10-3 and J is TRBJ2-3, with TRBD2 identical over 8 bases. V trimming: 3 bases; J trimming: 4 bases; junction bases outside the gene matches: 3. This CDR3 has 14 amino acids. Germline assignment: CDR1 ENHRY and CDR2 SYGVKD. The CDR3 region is CAISDPGGADTQYF. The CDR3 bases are TGTGCCATCAGTGATCCCGGGGGGGCAGATACGCAGTATTTT.

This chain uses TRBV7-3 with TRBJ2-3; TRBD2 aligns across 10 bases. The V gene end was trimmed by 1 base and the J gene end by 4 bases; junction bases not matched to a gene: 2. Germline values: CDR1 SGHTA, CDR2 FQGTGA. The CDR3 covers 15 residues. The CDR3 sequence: CASSLNLAGADTQYF. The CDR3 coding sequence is TGTGCCAGCAGCTTAAACCTAGCGGGGGCAGATACGCAGTATTTT.

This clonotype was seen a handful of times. This CDR3 is CASSHFLSGGAGATDTQYF. CDR3 bases: TGTGCCAGCAGTCATTTTCTCAGCGGGGGGGCCGGTGCAACAGATACGCAGTATTTT. V usage is TRBV28 and J usage is TRBJ2-3, with TRBD2 identical over 10 bases. Germline V gene lookup returns CDR1 MDHEN and CDR2 SYDVKM. Trimming cost V 5 bases and J 3 bases; bases outside gene matches: 17. The CDR3 runs 19 residues.

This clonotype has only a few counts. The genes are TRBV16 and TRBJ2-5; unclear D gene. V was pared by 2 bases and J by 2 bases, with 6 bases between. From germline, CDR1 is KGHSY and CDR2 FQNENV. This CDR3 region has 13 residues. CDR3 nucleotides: TGTGCCAGCAGCCAAGCACGGCAAGAGACCCAGTACTTC. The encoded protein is CASSQARQETQYF.

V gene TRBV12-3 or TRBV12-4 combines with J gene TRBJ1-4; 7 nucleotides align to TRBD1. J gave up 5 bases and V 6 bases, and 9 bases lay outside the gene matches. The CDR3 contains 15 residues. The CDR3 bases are TGTGCCAGCAGGAATCGGGACAGAGGGAATGAAAAACTGTTTTTT. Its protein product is CASRNRDRGNEKLFF.

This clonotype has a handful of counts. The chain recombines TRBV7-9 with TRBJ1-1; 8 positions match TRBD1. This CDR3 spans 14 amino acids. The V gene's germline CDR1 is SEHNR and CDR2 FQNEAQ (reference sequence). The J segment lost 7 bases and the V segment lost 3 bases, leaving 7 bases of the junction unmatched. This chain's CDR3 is CASSLRAGGDEAFF. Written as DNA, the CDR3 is TGTGCCAGCAGCTTGCGGGCAGGGGGCGATGAAGCTTTCTTT.

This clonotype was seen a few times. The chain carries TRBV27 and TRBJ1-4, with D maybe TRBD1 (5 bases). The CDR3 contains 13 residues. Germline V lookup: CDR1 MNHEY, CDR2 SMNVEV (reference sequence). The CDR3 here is CRIDRPTNEKLFF. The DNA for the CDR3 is TGTAGGATCGACAGACCAACTAATGAAAAACTGTTTTTT. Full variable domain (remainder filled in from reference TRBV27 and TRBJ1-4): EAQVTQNPRYLITVTGKKLTVTCSQNMNHEYMSWYRQDPGLGLRQIYYSMNVEVTDKGDVPEGYKVSRKEKRNFPLILESPSPNQTSLYFCRIDRPTNEKLFFGSGTQLSVL.

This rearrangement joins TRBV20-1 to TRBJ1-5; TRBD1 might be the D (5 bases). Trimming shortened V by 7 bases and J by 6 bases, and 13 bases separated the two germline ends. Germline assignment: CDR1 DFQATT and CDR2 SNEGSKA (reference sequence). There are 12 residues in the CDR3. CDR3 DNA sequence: TGCAGTGGGACTTCAGGGTCTCAGCCCCAGCATTTT. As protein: CSGTSGSQPQHF.

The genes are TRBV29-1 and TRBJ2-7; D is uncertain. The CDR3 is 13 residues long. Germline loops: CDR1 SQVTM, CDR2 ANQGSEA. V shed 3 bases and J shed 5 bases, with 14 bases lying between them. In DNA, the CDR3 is TGCAGCGTTGACCTCGGAAGGGCCAACGAGCAGTACTTC. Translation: CSVDLGRANEQYF.

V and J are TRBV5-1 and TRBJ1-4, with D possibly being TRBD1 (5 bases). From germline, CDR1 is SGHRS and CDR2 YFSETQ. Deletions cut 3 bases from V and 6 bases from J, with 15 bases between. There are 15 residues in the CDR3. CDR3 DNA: TGCGCCAGCAGCTCGAGCGGGACTAGCGATGAAAAACTGTTTTTT. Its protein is CASSSSGTSDEKLFF.

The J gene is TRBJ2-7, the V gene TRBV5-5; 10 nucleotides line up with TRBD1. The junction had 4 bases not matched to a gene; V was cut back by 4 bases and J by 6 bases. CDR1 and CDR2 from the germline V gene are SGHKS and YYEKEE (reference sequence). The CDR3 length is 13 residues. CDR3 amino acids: CASSPGQGIEQYF. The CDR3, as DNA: TGTGCCAGCAGCCCGGGACAGGGGATCGAGCAGTACTTC.

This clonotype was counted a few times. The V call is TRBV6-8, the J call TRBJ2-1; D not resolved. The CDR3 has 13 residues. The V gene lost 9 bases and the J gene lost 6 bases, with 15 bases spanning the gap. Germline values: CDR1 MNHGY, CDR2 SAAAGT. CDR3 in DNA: TGTGCCAGTACGAAAAGGGCTGGCAATGAGCAGTTCTTC. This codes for CASTKRAGNEQFF.

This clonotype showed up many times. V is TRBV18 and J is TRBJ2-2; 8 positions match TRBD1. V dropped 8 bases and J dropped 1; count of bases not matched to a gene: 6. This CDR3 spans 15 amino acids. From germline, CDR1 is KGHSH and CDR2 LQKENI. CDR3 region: CASSPGQGNTGELFF. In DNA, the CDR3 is TGTGCCAGCAGCCCTGGACAGGGGAACACCGGGGAGCTGTTTTTT.